These 23 T cell receptor beta chains share one sample of origin, sequenced in a study of T cell responses to AZD1222 COVID-19 vaccine. The assay was immunoSEQ multiplex PCR, and TCRdb's table has in-frame clones only and misses some. The data hold about 79,000 clones, with 75% to 85% observed a single time. Source: peripheral blood, taken on day 0 of AZD1222 vaccination. Every receptor here comes from an adult in good health.

The chain couples TRBV18 to TRBJ1-1; no firm D call. The CDR3 consists of 16 residues. Germline V CDR1 and CDR2: KGHSH, LQKENI. V lost 1 base, J lost 5 bases, and 17 bases lay in between. The CDR3 protein is CASSPRSPGIVTEAFF. The CDR3 region has the DNA TGTGCCAGCTCACCACGCTCCCCGGGAATTGTTACTGAAGCTTTCTTT.

This chain uses TRBV30 with TRBJ1-5; D gene unclear. Trimming left V 0 bases short and J 6 bases short, with 15 bases between. In germline, CDR1 is GTSNPN, CDR2 SVGIG (reference sequence). This CDR3 contains 15 residues. CDR3 nucleotides: TGTGCCTGGAGTGTACAGTCCTACTGGGCTCAGCCCCAGCATTTT. Translated: CAWSVQSYWAQPQHF.

The CDR3 loop reads CASSLETSEQYF. Written as DNA, the CDR3 is TGTGCCAGCAGTCTAGAAACTAGCGAGCAGTACTTC. The chain links TRBV12-3 or TRBV12-4 to TRBJ2-7, with D possibly matching TRBD2 (5 bases). Between the trimmed V and J ends, which lost 5 bases and 6 bases, there was a span of 11 bases. The CDR3 runs to 12 residues.

The chain couples TRBV28 to TRBJ1-5; TRBD1 agrees at 9 bases. The CDR3 spans 15 residues. V shed 5 bases and J 3 bases; nucleotides not matched to a gene: 5. Germline V CDR1 and CDR2: MDHEN, SYDVKM. CDR3 region: CASSTGQGNNQPQHF. Written as DNA, the CDR3 is TGTGCCAGCAGTACAGGACAGGGGAACAATCAGCCCCAGCATTTT.

The table lists this clone with a few counts. The V call is TRBV6-5, the J call TRBJ2-7; TRBD2 might be the D (5 bases). This CDR3 is built from 12 residues. V gave up 10 bases and J gave up 7 bases, with 17 bases separating them. Per the germline V gene, CDR1 is MNHEY and CDR2 is SVGAGI. CDR3 loop: CATLAGVGEQYF. The CDR3 nucleotides are TGTGCCACCCTGGCCGGGGTAGGGGAGCAGTACTTC.

V is TRBV28 and J is TRBJ2-1, with 12 bases identical to TRBD2. The CDR3 contains 16 residues. Trimming took 5 bases from V and 5 from J; bases not matched to a gene: 7. CDR1 and CDR2 from the germline V gene are MDHEN and SYDVKM. CDR3: CASSEFGLAGNNEQFF. The CDR3, as DNA: TGTGCCAGCAGTGAATTTGGACTAGCGGGGAACAATGAGCAGTTCTTC.

V and J are TRBV7-2 and TRBJ1-1; no clear D. The CDR3 spans 16 residues. Germline loops: CDR1 SGHTA, CDR2 FQGNSA. With 5 bases removed from V and 1 base from J, the gap between germline ends came to 17 bases. CDR3 coding DNA: TGTGCCAGCAGCCTCACTGGCGGGAAATCGAACACTGAAGCTTTCTTT. It encodes CASSLTGGKSNTEAFF.

In this sample, this clone turned up once. The chain employs TRBV7-2 and TRBJ2-5; a possible D gene is TRBD1 (6 bases). V dropped 7 bases and J dropped 2 bases, with 11 bases sitting between them. CDR3 length equals 13 residues. From germline, CDR1 is SGHTA and CDR2 FQGNSA. The CDR3 nucleotides are TGTGCCAGCAACCGAGACAGGCAAGAGACCCAGTACTTC. This gives the protein CASNRDRQETQYF.

The J gene is TRBJ2-7, the V gene TRBV23-1; 8 nucleotides agree with TRBD1. TRBV23-1 is assigned to the ORF class and has an uncertain function. Trimming cost V 4 bases and J 5 bases; bases outside gene matches: 10. CDR3 length equals 15 residues. The CDR3 region is CASSPPRTGSHEQYF. The CDR3 DNA sequence: TGCGCCAGCAGTCCACCTCGGACAGGGTCCCACGAGCAGTACTTC.

The V call is TRBV11-2, the J call TRBJ2-2; 12 nucleotides align to TRBD2. J lost 8 bases, V lost 3 bases, and 4 bases had no gene match. The germline CDR1 and CDR2 sequences are SGHAT and FQNNGV. This CDR3 region has 15 residues. The DNA for the CDR3 is TGTGCCAGCAGCTTGACTAGCGGGAGCATGGGGGAGCTGTTTTTT. Translated: CASSLTSGSMGELFF.

This chain joins TRBV4-2 and TRBJ2-7; 8 nucleotides match TRBD2. CDR1 is LGHNA and CDR2 is YNFKEQ in the germline V gene. V was clipped by 1 base and J by 3 bases; unmatched bases: 5. This CDR3 spans 15 amino acids. In DNA form, the CDR3 reads TGTGCCAGCAGCCAAGGCCGGGGACTAGACTACGAGCAGTACTTC. Protein product: CASSQGRGLDYEQYF.

The CDR3 protein is CASSVDGQPWSNQPQHF. For the CDR3, the DNA is TGTGCCAGCAGTGTGGACGGACAACCGTGGAGCAATCAGCCCCAGCATTTT. The chain links TRBV2 to TRBJ1-5, with D tentatively TRBD1 (5 bases). Germline V CDR1 and CDR2: SNHLY, FYNNEI. This CDR3 is 17 amino acids long. V was shortened by 4 bases and J by 1 base, with 17 bases between the two germline ends.

The V gene is TRBV11-2, the J gene TRBJ1-2; TRBD1 might be the D (6 bases). This CDR3 has 14 residues. Germline V gene data show CDR1 as SGHAT and CDR2 as FQNNGV. The V end lost 0 bases, the J end lost 7 bases, and 12 bases lay between the germline ends. CDR3 region: CASSLEIQGAGYTF. The CDR3 nucleotides are TGTGCCAGCAGCTTAGAGATACAGGGCGCTGGCTACACCTTC.

The genes are TRBV28 and TRBJ2-3; no clear D. Per the germline V gene, CDR1 is MDHEN and CDR2 is SYDVKM. The V and J ends lost 1 base and 2 bases respectively, with 7 bases between them. This CDR3 region has 14 residues. The chain's CDR3 is CASSLLLNTDTQYF. CDR3 DNA: TGTGCCAGCAGTTTATTGCTAAACACAGATACGCAGTATTTT.

The rearrangement joins TRBV5-1 to TRBJ2-2; tentative D call: TRBD2 (5 bases). The V end was cut by 6 bases, the J end by 6 bases, with 18 bases between. The CDR3 totals 15 residues. Germline CDR1 SGHRS, CDR2 YFSETQ. The CDR3 coding sequence is TGCGCCAGCAAACTAGGAACAGAAGGACCCGGGGAGCTGTTTTTT. It yields the protein CASKLGTEGPGELFF.

The chain carries TRBV19 and TRBJ1-5, with 8 bases fitting TRBD1. With 1 base clipped from V and 5 bases from J, the junction kept 4 bases outside the gene matches. CDR1 is LNHDA, CDR2 SQIVND, per germline (reference sequence). The CDR3 has 15 residues. DNA for the CDR3: TGTGCCAGTAGTATAGCGGGACAGGCGTATCAGCCCCAGCATTTT. Translation: CASSIAGQAYQPQHF.

The rearrangement joins TRBV5-1 to TRBJ2-1; a possible D gene is TRBD2 (6 bases). The germline CDR1 and CDR2 sequences are SGHRS and YFSETQ. Trimming took off 0 bases at V and 5 bases at J, with 12 bases between the two ends. This CDR3 region has 15 residues. The CDR3 DNA is TGCGCCAGCAGCTTGGTTTACGGGAGCAACAATGAGCAGTTCTTC. As protein: CASSLVYGSNNEQFF.

This chain connects TRBV19 to TRBJ2-2; tentative D call: TRBD1 (5 bases). Trimming removed 5 bases from V and 1 base from J, with 11 bases in between. This CDR3 spans 15 amino acids. From germline, CDR1 is LNHDA and CDR2 SQIVND (reference sequence). The CDR3 is CASSSGQQNTGELFF. CDR3 DNA sequence: TGTGCCAGTAGTTCTGGACAACAGAACACCGGGGAGCTGTTTTTT.

This clone turned up a few times. This chain connects TRBV13 to TRBJ1-2; 8 bases match TRBD1. The CDR3 has 14 amino acids. The germline CDR1 and CDR2 sequences are PRHDT and FYEKMQ (reference sequence). J lost 3 bases, V lost 1 base, and 1 base had no gene match. The CDR3 DNA sequence: TGTGCCAGCAGCTTAGACAGGGGGGACTATGGCTACACCTTC. It is translated as CASSLDRGDYGYTF.

This chain connects TRBV30 to TRBJ2-2, with D unclear. Germline CDR1 reads GTSNPN; CDR2 reads SVGIG (reference sequence). There are 15 residues in the CDR3. V was shortened by 0 bases and J by 5 bases, with 13 bases between the two germline ends. The CDR3 region has the DNA TGTGCCTGGAGTGTCTTCGGCAGCGCAACCGGGGAGCTGTTTTTT. The encoded protein is CAWSVFGSATGELFF.

The V gene is TRBV24-1, the J gene TRBJ1-6; D might be TRBD1 (6 bases). This CDR3 is built from 14 residues. The germline gives CDR1 KGHDR, CDR2 SFDVKD. With 9 bases removed from V and 9 bases from J, the gap between germline ends came to 17 bases. CDR3 region: CATPDPRGCSPLHF. CDR3 nucleotides: TGTGCCACCCCCGACCCCAGGGGTTGTTCACCCCTCCACTTT.

The chain carries TRBV24-1 and TRBJ2-1; 9 nucleotides match TRBD2. Per the germline V gene, CDR1 is KGHDR and CDR2 is SFDVKD. This CDR3 region has 19 residues. Losses at the gene ends were 3 bases for V and 7 bases for J; bases not matched to a gene: 18. The CDR3 coding sequence is TGTGCCACCAGTGATGCGGCCCCACAGGTAGCGGGAGTTAAGAATGAGCAGTTCTTC. It yields the protein CATSDAAPQVAGVKNEQFF.

This clone was observed a few times. The J gene is TRBJ2-3, the V gene TRBV5-1; tentatively, D is TRBD2 (5 bases). This CDR3 is 15 amino acids long. The V and J ends lost 2 bases and 4 bases respectively, with 14 bases between them. Germline V gene data show CDR1 as SGHRS and CDR2 as YFSETQ. For the CDR3, the DNA is TGCGCCAGCAGCTTACTAGGTGGAGGCGCAGATACGCAGTATTTT. Protein: CASSLLGGGADTQYF.